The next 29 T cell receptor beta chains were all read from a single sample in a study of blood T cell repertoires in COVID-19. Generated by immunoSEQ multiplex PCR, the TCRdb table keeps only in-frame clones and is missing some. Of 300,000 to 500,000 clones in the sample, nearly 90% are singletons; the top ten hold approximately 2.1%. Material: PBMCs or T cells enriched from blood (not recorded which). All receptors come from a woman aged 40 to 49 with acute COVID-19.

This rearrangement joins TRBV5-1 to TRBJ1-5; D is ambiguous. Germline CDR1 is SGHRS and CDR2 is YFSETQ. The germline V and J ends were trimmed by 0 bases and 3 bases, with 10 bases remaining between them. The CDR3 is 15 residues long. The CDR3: CASSLDGGNNQPQHF. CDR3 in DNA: TGCGCCAGCAGCTTGGATGGAGGTAACAATCAGCCCCAGCATTTT.

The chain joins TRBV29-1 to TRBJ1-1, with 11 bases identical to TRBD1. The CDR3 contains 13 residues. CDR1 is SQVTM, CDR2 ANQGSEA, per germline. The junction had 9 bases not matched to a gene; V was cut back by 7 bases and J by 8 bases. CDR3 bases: TGCAGCGGGGGAGGACAGGGGGCTCAGGAAGCTTTCTTT. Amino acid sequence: CSGGGQGAQEAFF.

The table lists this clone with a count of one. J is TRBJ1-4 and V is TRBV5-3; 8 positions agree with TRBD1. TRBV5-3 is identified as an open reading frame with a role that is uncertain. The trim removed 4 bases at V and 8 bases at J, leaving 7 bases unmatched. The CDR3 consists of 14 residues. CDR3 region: CARSRDRGSEKLFF. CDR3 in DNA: TGTGCCAGAAGCCGAGACAGGGGTAGCGAAAAACTGTTTTTT.

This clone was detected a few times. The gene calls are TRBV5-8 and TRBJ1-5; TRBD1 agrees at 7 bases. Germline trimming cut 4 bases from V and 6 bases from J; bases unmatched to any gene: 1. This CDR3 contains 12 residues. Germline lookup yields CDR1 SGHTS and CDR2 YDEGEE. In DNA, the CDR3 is TGTGCCAGCAGCGAGGGGGCTCAGCCCCAGCATTTT. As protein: CASSEGAQPQHF.

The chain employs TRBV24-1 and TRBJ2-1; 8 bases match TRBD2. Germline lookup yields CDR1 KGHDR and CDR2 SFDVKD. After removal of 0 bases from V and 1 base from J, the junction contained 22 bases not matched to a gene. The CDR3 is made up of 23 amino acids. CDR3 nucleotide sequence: TGTGCCACCAGTGATTTGATCAGGGACCCTAGAGCGGGGGTGTTTAGTTCCTACAATGAGCAGTTCTTC. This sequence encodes CATSDLIRDPRAGVFSSYNEQFF.

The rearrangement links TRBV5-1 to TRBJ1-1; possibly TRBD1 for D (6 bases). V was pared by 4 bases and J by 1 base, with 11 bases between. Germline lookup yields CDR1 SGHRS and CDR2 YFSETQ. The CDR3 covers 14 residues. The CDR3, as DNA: TGCGCCAGCAGCCCATCCAGGGGGAACACTGAAGCTTTCTTT. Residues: CASSPSRGNTEAFF.

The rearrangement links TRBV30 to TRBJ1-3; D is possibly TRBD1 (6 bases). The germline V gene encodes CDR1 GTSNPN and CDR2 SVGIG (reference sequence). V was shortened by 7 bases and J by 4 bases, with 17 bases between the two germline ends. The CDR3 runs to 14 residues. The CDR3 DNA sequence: TGTGCCTCGTCCGGGCTCACAGGGGGAAACACCATATATTTT. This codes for CASSGLTGGNTIYF.

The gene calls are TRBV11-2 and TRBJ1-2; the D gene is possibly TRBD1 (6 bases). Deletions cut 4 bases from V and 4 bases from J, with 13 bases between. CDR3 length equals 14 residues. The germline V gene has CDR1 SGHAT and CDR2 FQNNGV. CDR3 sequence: CASSSRDKGYGYTF. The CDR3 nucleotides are TGTGCCAGCAGCTCCAGGGACAAGGGCTATGGCTACACCTTC.

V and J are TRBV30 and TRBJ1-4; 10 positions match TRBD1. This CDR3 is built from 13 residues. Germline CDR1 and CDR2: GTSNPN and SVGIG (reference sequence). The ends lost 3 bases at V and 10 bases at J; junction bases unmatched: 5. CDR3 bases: TGTGCCTGGAGCGGGGACAGGGGAGGAAAACTGTTTTTT. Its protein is CAWSGDRGGKLFF.

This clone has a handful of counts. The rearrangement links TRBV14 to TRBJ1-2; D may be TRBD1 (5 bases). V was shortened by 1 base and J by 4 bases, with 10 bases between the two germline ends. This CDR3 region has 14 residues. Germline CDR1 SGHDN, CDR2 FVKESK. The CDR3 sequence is CASSQAGGGYGYTF. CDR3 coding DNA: TGTGCCAGCAGCCAAGCCGGGGGGGGCTATGGCTACACCTTC.

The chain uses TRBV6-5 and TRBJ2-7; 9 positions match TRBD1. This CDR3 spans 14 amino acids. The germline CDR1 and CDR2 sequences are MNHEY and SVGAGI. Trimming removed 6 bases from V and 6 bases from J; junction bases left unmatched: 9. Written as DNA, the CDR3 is TGTGCCAGCAGGGTGGACAGGGGACACGGCGAGCAGTACTTC. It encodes CASRVDRGHGEQYF.

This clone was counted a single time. CDR3 in amino acids: CASKPGHSSYEQYF. The CDR3 bases are TGTGCCAGTAAGCCGGGACACAGCTCCTACGAGCAGTACTTC. The chain recombines TRBV24-1 with TRBJ2-7, with D possibly TRBD1 on 6 matching bases. The CDR3 totals 14 residues. Germline CDR1 is KGHDR and CDR2 is SFDVKD. V was trimmed by 11 bases and J by 0 bases, leaving 16 bases between them.

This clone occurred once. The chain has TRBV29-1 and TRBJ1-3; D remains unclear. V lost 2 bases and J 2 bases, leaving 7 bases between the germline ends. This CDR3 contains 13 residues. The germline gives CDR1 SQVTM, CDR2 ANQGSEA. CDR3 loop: CSVESGTGNTIYF. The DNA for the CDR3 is TGCAGCGTTGAATCGGGAACTGGAAACACCATATATTTT.

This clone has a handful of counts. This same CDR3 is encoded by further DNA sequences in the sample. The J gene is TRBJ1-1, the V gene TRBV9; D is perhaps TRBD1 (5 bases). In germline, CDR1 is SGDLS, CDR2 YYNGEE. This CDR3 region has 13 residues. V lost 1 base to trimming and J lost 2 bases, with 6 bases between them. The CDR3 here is CASSVRGNTEAFF. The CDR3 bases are TGTGCCAGCAGCGTAAGGGGCAACACTGAAGCTTTCTTT.

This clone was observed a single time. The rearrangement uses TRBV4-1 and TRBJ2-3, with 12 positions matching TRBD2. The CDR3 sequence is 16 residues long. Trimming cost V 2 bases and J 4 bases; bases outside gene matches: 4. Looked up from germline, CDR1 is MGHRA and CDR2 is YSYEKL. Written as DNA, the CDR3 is TGCGCCAGCAGCCAAATACTAGCGGGGGGATCAGATACGCAGTATTTT. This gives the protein CASSQILAGGSDTQYF.

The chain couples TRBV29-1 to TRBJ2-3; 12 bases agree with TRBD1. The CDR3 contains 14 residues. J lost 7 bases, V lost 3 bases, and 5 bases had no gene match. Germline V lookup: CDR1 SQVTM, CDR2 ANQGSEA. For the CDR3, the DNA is TGCAGCGTTGAGGGGACAGGGGGCCCGAATACGCAGTATTTT. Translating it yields CSVEGTGGPNTQYF.

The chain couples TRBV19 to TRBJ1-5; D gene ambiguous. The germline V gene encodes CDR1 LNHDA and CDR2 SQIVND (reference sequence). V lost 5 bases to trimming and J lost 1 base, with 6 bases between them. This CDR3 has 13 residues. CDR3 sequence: CASSLQSNQPQHF. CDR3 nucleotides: TGTGCCAGTAGTCTACAGAGCAATCAGCCCCAGCATTTT.

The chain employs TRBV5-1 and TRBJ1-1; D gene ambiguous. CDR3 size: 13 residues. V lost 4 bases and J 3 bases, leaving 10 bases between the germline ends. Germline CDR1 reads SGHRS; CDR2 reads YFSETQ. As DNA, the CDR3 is TGCGCCAGCAGCGTAGATCGGGACACTGAAGCTTTCTTT. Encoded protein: CASSVDRDTEAFF.

The CDR3 loop is CASSLEAGRDIQYF. The CDR3 DNA is TGTGCCAGCAGCTTGGAGGCGGGAAGGGACATTCAGTACTTC. This chain uses TRBV5-4 with TRBJ2-4, with a possible D match to TRBD2 (6 bases). The germline V gene has CDR1 SGHNT and CDR2 YYREEE (reference sequence). The CDR3 runs 14 residues. The V end lost 0 bases, the J end lost 8 bases, and 12 bases lay between the germline ends.

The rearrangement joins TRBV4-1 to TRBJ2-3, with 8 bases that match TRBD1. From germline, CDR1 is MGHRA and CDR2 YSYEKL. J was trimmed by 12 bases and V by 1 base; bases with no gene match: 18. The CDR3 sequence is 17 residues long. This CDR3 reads CASSQAVLSGQALSQYF. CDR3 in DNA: TGCGCCAGCAGCCAAGCCGTCTTGTCGGGACAGGCCCTCTCTCAGTATTTT.

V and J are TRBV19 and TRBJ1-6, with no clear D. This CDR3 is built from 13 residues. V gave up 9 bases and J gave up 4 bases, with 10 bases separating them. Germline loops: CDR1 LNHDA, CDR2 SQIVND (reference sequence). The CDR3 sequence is CASAEVYNSPLHF. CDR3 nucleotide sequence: TGTGCCAGCGCGGAGGTGTATAATTCACCCCTCCACTTT.

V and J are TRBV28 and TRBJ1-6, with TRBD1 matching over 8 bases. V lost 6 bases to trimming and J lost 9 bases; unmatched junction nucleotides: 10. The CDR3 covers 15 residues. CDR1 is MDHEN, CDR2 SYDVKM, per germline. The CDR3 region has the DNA TGTGCCAGCAGACCCGGACAGGGAGCGAGTTCACCCCTCCACTTT. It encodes CASRPGQGASSPLHF. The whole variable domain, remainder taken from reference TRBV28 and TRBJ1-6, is DVKVTQSSRYLVKRTGEKVFLECVQDMDHENMFWYRQDPGLGLRLIYFSYDVKMKEKGDIPEGYSVSREKKERFSLILESASTNQTSMYLCASRPGQGASSPLHFGNGTRLTVT.

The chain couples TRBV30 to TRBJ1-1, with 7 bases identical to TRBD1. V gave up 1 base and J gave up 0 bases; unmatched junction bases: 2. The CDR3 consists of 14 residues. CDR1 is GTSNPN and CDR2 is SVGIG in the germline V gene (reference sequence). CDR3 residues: CAWSAGTVNTEAFF. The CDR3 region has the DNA TGTGCCTGGAGTGCGGGGACAGTGAACACTGAAGCTTTCTTT.

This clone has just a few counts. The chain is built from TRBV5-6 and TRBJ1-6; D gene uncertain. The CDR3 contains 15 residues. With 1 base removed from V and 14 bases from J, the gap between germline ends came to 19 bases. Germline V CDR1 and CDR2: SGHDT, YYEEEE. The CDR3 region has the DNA TGTGCCAGCAGCTTGTATGTCGGTCGAGAATTCACCCTCCACTTT. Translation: CASSLYVGREFTLHF.

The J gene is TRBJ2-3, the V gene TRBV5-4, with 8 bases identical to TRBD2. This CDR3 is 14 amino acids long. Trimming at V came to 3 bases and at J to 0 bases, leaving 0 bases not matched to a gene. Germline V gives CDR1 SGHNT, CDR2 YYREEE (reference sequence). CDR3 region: CASSWTSSTDTQYF. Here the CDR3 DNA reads TGTGCCAGCAGCTGGACTAGCAGCACAGATACGCAGTATTTT. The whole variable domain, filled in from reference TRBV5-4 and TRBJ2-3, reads ETGVTQSPTHLIKTRGQQVTLRCSSQSGHNTVSWYQQALGQGPQFIFQYYREEENGRGNFPPRFSGLQFPNYSSELNVNALELDDSALYLCASSWTSSTDTQYFGPGTRLTVL.

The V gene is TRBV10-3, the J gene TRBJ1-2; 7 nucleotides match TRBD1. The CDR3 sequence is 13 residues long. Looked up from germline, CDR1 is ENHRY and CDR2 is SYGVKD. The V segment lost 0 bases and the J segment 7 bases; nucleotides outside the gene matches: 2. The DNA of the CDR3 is TGTGCCATCAGTGAGTCGCAGGGGGGTGGCTACACCTTC. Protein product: CAISESQGGGYTF.

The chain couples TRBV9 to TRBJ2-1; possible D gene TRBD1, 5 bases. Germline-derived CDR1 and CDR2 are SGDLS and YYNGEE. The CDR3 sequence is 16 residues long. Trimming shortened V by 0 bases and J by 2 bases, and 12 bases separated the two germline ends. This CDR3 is CASSVAGQNAYNEQFF. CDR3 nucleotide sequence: TGTGCCAGCAGCGTAGCCGGACAAAATGCCTACAATGAGCAGTTCTTC.

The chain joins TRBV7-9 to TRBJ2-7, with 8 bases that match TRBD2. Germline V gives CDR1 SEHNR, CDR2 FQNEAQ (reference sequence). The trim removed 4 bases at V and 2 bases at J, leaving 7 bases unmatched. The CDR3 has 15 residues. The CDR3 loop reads CASSSSGRGAYEQYF. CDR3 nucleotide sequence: TGTGCCAGCAGCTCCTCCGGGCGGGGGGCCTACGAGCAGTACTTC.

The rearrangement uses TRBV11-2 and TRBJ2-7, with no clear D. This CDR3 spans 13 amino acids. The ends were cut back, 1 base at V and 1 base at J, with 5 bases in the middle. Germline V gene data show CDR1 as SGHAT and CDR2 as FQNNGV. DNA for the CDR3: TGTGCCAGCAGCTTAGGGCCATCCTACGAGCAGTACTTC. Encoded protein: CASSLGPSYEQYF.